The 23 T cell receptor beta chains below all came from one sample that was sequenced in a study of shared clonotypes between healthy human individuals. TCRdb's table, derived via immunoSEQ multiplex PCR, lists solely in-frame clones and lacks some. The profile covers approximately 500,000 clones, with 81% appearing a single time and approximately 12% taken by the ten largest. Sequencing input: PBMCs. All receptors derive from a woman aged 40-49 years in good health. Some clones in this sample may be carry-over from other donors' samples.

The CDR3 here is CASSPFRDRTEAFF. The CDR3 DNA sequence: TGTGCCAGCTCACCATTCCGCGACCGCACTGAAGCTTTCTTT. The chain is built from TRBV18 and TRBJ1-1, with D unresolved. CDR3 size: 14 residues. The V gene's germline CDR1 is KGHSH and CDR2 LQKENI. V was cut by 2 bases and J by 4 bases, with 11 bases left in between.

At least ten counts were recorded for this clone. This chain uses TRBV6-6 with TRBJ1-4, with TRBD1 matching over 10 bases. Germline V gives CDR1 MNHNY, CDR2 SVGAGI (reference sequence). The V and J ends lost 0 bases and 8 bases, in that order; junction bases with no gene match: 6. CDR3 length: 16 amino acids. The CDR3 DNA follows: TGTGCCAGCAGTTACTCGATGGGGACAGGGGTAGAAAAACTGTTTTTT. It specifies CASSYSMGTGVEKLFF.

As for this clone: A read error is likely here: a far larger clone is one base away. The chain joins TRBV7-9 to TRBJ2-1; 9 nucleotides line up with TRBD2. Germline lookup yields CDR1 SEHNR and CDR2 FQNEAQ (reference sequence). The CDR3 has 13 residues. CDR3 in amino acids: CVSSSGLANEQFF. CDR3 nucleotides: TGTGTCAGCAGCTCGGGACTAGCCAATGAGCAGTTCTTC.

This chain uses TRBV28 with TRBJ2-1, with 7 bases identical to TRBD1. V trimming: 5 bases; J trimming: 13 bases; junction bases outside the gene matches: 8. The CDR3 spans 12 residues. Germline CDR1 reads MDHEN; CDR2 reads SYDVKM. CDR3 protein: CASSGSTGFQFF. CDR3 DNA sequence: TGTGCCAGCAGTGGATCGACAGGGTTCCAGTTCTTC.

This clone turned up a few times. This rearrangement joins TRBV5-1 to TRBJ1-2; a weak D match, TRBD1 (5 bases). There are 15 residues in the CDR3. V lost 0 bases and J 6 bases, leaving 15 bases between the germline ends. Per the germline V gene, CDR1 is SGHRS and CDR2 is YFSETQ. CDR3 DNA: TGCGCCAGCAGCTTGGAGGGTGCAGGGCAAGATGGCTACACCTTC. Translated: CASSLEGAGQDGYTF.

The chain couples TRBV18 to TRBJ2-4; 8 bases fit TRBD1. The CDR3 consists of 16 residues. Looked up from germline, CDR1 is KGHSH and CDR2 is LQKENI. The J segment lost 5 bases and the V segment lost 3 bases, leaving 9 bases of the junction unmatched. This chain's CDR3 is CASSPPTQGVQNIQYF. The CDR3, as DNA: TGTGCCAGCTCACCTCCGACACAGGGGGTTCAAAACATTCAGTACTTC. The entire variable domain, with the rest obtained from reference TRBV18 and TRBJ2-4, is as follows: NAGVMQNPRHLVRRRGQEARLRCSPMKGHSHVYWYRQLPEEGLKFMVYLQKENIIDESGMPKERFSAEFPKEGPSILRIQQVVRGDSAAYFCASSPPTQGVQNIQYFGAGTRLSVL.

This chain uses TRBV2 with TRBJ2-3, with a weak D call TRBD2 (6 bases). Trimming stripped 8 bases from V and 4 bases from J, with 16 bases between. Germline-derived CDR1 and CDR2 are SNHLY and FYNNEI. The CDR3 totals 14 residues. CDR3 sequence (DNA): TGTGCCAGCGGCTCGACTAGTTTTGCAGATACGCAGTATTTT. Protein: CASGSTSFADTQYF.

This clone was found a few times. V and J are TRBV28 and TRBJ2-7; the match to TRBD1 covers 9 bases. There are 12 residues in the CDR3. The J segment lost 3 bases and the V segment lost 6 bases, leaving 0 bases of the junction unmatched. CDR1 MDHEN and CDR2 SYDVKM come from the germline V gene. The CDR3 loop is CASRDRGYEQYF. The DNA of the CDR3 is TGTGCCAGCAGGGACAGGGGCTACGAGCAGTACTTC.

V gene TRBV7-3 combines with J gene TRBJ2-1; no clear D gene. Deletions cut 5 bases from V and 1 base from J, with 15 bases between. The CDR3 totals 16 residues. Looked up from germline, CDR1 is SGHTA and CDR2 is FQGTGA. CDR3 region: CASSTLGFGSYNEQFF. CDR3 in DNA: TGTGCCAGCAGCACCTTGGGGTTCGGATCCTACAATGAGCAGTTCTTC.

The chain joins TRBV2 to TRBJ2-2, with D possibly TRBD2 on 5 matching bases. This CDR3 has 13 residues. CDR1 is SNHLY, CDR2 FYNNEI, per germline. Trimming pared 4 bases from V and 6 bases from J, leaving 9 bases between. The CDR3 DNA reads as TGTGCCAGCAGTGGGTTAGCGCCCGGGGAGCTGTTTTTT. Translated: CASSGLAPGELFF.

The chain is built from TRBV29-1 and TRBJ2-1; 9 nucleotides align to TRBD2. The CDR3 has 13 amino acids. Germline V gene lookup returns CDR1 SQVTM and CDR2 ANQGSEA. The trim removed 1 base at V and 10 bases at J, leaving 5 bases unmatched. CDR3 loop: CSVEVLAGLEQFF. CDR3 sequence (DNA): TGCAGCGTTGAAGTCCTAGCGGGACTAGAGCAGTTCTTC.

The J gene is TRBJ2-5, the V gene TRBV5-4; no clear D. Trimming took 2 bases from V and 0 from J, leaving 11 bases between them. This CDR3 contains 15 residues. Germline values: CDR1 SGHNT, CDR2 YYREEE (reference sequence). CDR3: CASSLMERNQETQYF. The CDR3 DNA is TGTGCCAGCAGCTTAATGGAACGGAACCAAGAGACCCAGTACTTC.

This clone came up a few times. Other DNA sequences within the sample encode an identical CDR3. The chain employs TRBV6-4 and TRBJ2-1; 8 bases match TRBD2. The CDR3 contains 14 residues. Germline V gene data show CDR1 as MRHNA and CDR2 as SNTAGT. The J segment lost 6 bases and the V segment lost 3 bases, leaving 4 bases of the junction unmatched. In DNA, the CDR3 is TGTGCCAGCAGTGAGGGGAGCGGGAGCAATGAGCAGTTCTTC. The encoded protein is CASSEGSGSNEQFF.

CDR3 amino acids: CASSVVPSARMNTEAFF. DNA for the CDR3: TGTGCCAGCAGCGTAGTTCCCTCGGCACGTATGAACACTGAAGCTTTCTTT. The V and J genes are TRBV9 and TRBJ1-1; D uncertain. In germline, CDR1 is SGDLS, CDR2 YYNGEE. CDR3 size: 17 residues. Trimming stripped 0 bases from V and 0 bases from J, with 15 bases between.

The genes are TRBV19 and TRBJ2-6; 9 nucleotides line up with TRBD1. The CDR3 contains 15 residues. The trim removed 6 bases at V and 0 bases at J, leaving 0 bases unmatched. Looked up from germline, CDR1 is LNHDA and CDR2 is SQIVND (reference sequence). The CDR3 DNA follows: TGTGCCAGTAGGGACAGGGGCTCTGGGGCCAACGTCCTGACTTTC. Protein sequence: CASRDRGSGANVLTF.

Remarks on this clone: A read error is the likely source, as a far larger clone sits one nucleotide away. This chain connects TRBV4-3 to TRBJ2-5; 7 bases match TRBD2. Germline values: CDR1 LGHNA, CDR2 YSLEER. J gave up 2 bases and V 1 base, and 4 bases lay outside the gene matches. The CDR3 spans 15 residues. The DNA for the CDR3 is TGCGCCAGCAGCCAAGTGGGGGGACTACAAGAGACCCAGTACTTC. As protein: CASSQVGGLQETQYF.

This chain joins TRBV28 and TRBJ2-5; D possibly matches TRBD1 or TRBD2 (6 bases each). The DNA end lines up better with TRBJ2-7; the J call may be wrong. The CDR3 is 14 residues long. Per germline, CDR1 MDHEN and CDR2 SYDVKM. The CDR3 DNA reads TGTGCCAGCAGTTTGGGGGGCTGGACCTACGAGCAGTACTTC. The encoded protein is CASSLGGWTYEQYF.

The CDR3 loop is CASSAAGNNYGYTF. The CDR3 DNA is TGTGCCAGCAGTGCGGCAGGAAATAACTATGGCTACACCTTC. V usage is TRBV6-1 and J usage is TRBJ1-2; D not resolved. CDR3 length: 14 amino acids. CDR1 is MNHNS and CDR2 is SASEGT in the germline V gene. Trimming removed 4 bases from V and 1 base from J, with 10 bases in between.

With regard to this clone: A far larger clone is off by one base, so a read error is likely. V usage is TRBV2 and J usage is TRBJ2-5, with unresolved D. Germline loops: CDR1 SNHLY, CDR2 FYNNEI. The CDR3 is 15 residues long. CDR3 amino acids: CASSEVGLGQDTQYF. CDR3 DNA: TGTGCCAGCAGTGAAGTAGGGTTAGGGCAAGATACCCAGTACTTC.

The V and J genes are TRBV5-1 and TRBJ1-3; no clear D. Germline CDR1 and CDR2: SGHRS and YFSETQ. V was pared by 0 bases and J by 2 bases, with 15 bases between. The CDR3 covers 17 residues. CDR3 region: CASSLDVQSLPGNTIYF. The CDR3 coding sequence is TGCGCCAGCAGCTTGGACGTTCAAAGTCTTCCTGGAAACACCATATATTTT.

The chain employs TRBV9 and TRBJ1-5, with 11 bases fitting TRBD1. The trim removed 3 bases at V and 6 bases at J, leaving 5 bases unmatched. The CDR3 contains 15 residues. The V gene's germline CDR1 is SGDLS and CDR2 YYNGEE. The CDR3 loop reads CASSAGTGGTQPQHF. CDR3 DNA sequence: TGTGCCAGCAGCGCCGGGACAGGGGGTACTCAGCCCCAGCATTTT.

The chain carries TRBV15 and TRBJ1-2; 7 positions match TRBD1. V shed 2 bases and J 2 bases; nucleotides not matched to a gene: 8. Germline V gene lookup returns CDR1 LNHNV and CDR2 YYDKDF (reference sequence). The CDR3 extends over 16 amino acids. The CDR3 DNA is TGTGCCACCAGCAGAACCTCGGGACAGATAAACTATGGCTACACCTTC. This codes for CATSRTSGQINYGYTF.

V and J are TRBV28 and TRBJ1-2; no firm D call. The CDR3 covers 12 residues. With 1 base removed from V and 8 bases from J, the gap between germline ends came to 8 bases. CDR1 is MDHEN and CDR2 is SYDVKM in the germline V gene. Here the CDR3 reads CASSLSGKGYTF. For the CDR3, the DNA is TGTGCCAGCAGTTTATCGGGGAAGGGCTACACCTTC.